This T cell receptor beta chain appears in the sequencing data of a study of tissue T cells after allogeneic stem cell transplantation. General study points: Only a limited share of tissue TCRs appeared in blood or spleen.

Profiling relied on immunoSEQ multiplex PCR, and the TCRdb table lists in-frame clones only, not all of them. This table holds approximately 3,000 clones, about 49% found once. Deletions cut 2 bases from V and 6 bases from J, with 9 bases between. CDR1 is NNHNN and CDR2 is SYGAGS in the germline V gene (reference sequence). This CDR3 has 12 residues. This clone was counted only a few times. What it binds is unknown. The gene names here belong to mouse. The read ends 1 residue shy of where the CDR3 ends; the end is completed using the germline J gene. Time point: mouse harvest day 14 after allogeneic transplant. Tail vein injection delivered 10^7 T-cell-depleted bone marrow cells and 10^6 splenic CD5+ T cells.

V is TRBV13-2 and J is TRBJ2-7; weak D call: TRBD1 (6 bases). This sequence originates from a female BALB/c mouse given C57BL/6 T cells with graft-versus-host disease after an allogeneic hematopoietic cell transplant. Specimen: gut tissue. The CDR3 DNA, read in part, is TGTGCCAGCGGTGAAGACAGGAGTGAACAGTAC. This codes for CASGEDRSEQY. The full-length CDR3 reads as CASGEDRSEQYF.